This entry lists 5 T cell receptor beta chains sequenced from one sample in a study of early T cells in non-severe SARS-CoV-2 infection. TCRdb analysed the 5' RACE reads with MiXCR anew, one entry per CDR3 protein. The repertoire consists of 45,000 to 55,000 distinct CDR3 sequences, with 6% to 7% occurring once and the leading ten covering 3% to 4.5%. Sequencing was performed on whole blood. The receptors shown here come from an adult who was a healthcare worker with PCR-confirmed SARS-CoV-2 infection or an uninfected control (not recorded which).

This clonotype was found a few times. J is TRBJ1-4 and V is TRBV19; D is ambiguous. Trimming took off 3 bases at V and 0 bases at J, with 20 bases between the two ends. This CDR3 is 19 amino acids long. The germline V gene encodes CDR1 LNHDA and CDR2 SQIVND (reference sequence). The CDR3: CASSITVFGEITTNEKLFF. The CDR3 coding sequence is TGTGCCAGTAGTATCACCGTGTTCGGAGAGATCACAACTAATGAAAAACTGTTTTTT.

By sample share, this clonotype is medium-sized. V gene TRBV2 combines with J gene TRBJ2-1; 7 bases map to TRBD1. Germline lookup yields CDR1 SNHLY and CDR2 FYNNEI. This CDR3 contains 12 residues. Losses at the gene ends were 4 bases for V and 14 bases for J; bases not matched to a gene: 8. CDR3 region: CASSVKTGRKFF. The CDR3 bases are TGTGCCAGCAGTGTAAAGACAGGGAGAAAGTTCTTC.

This clonotype was seen ten or more times. The genes are TRBV7-2 and TRBJ1-2; the D gene is possibly TRBD1 (6 bases). V was shortened by 3 bases and J by 5 bases, with 19 bases between the two germline ends. Germline V gives CDR1 SGHTA, CDR2 FQGNSA. The CDR3 is 16 amino acids. Written as DNA, the CDR3 is TGTGCCAGCAGCTTGGCTATTTCGGACAGAAGATATGGCTACACCTTC. Its protein product is CASSLAISDRRYGYTF.

This clonotype showed up many times. The chain links TRBV10-2 to TRBJ2-1; D is undetermined. The germline CDR1 and CDR2 sequences are WSHSY and SAAADI. The CDR3 sequence is 15 residues long. V lost 1 base and J 3 bases, leaving 10 bases between the germline ends. CDR3 region: CASSEWLAGYNEQFF. The DNA for the CDR3 is TGCGCCAGCAGTGAGTGGTTAGCCGGCTACAATGAGCAGTTCTTC.

This clonotype was counted at least ten times. This rearrangement joins TRBV7-2 to TRBJ2-1, with TRBD2 matching 9 bases. Germline V gene sequence: CDR1 SGHTA, CDR2 FQGNSA. V shed 1 base and J 5 bases; nucleotides not matched to a gene: 9. The CDR3 is 17 amino acids. The CDR3 coding sequence is TGTGCCAGCAGCTTAGATAGGCCGATAGCGGGGGACAATGAGCAGTTCTTC. Translating it yields CASSLDRPIAGDNEQFF.